Following are 29 T cell receptor beta chains from one sample sequenced in a study of CXCR3-negative and CXCR3-positive naive CD8 T cells. It was by 5' RACE with UMI labels that the TRB cDNA libraries were prepared. TCRdb processed the 5' RACE reads again and assigns one entry to each CDR3 protein, with no DNA. This sample's table reports around 40,000 distinct CDR3 sequences. Sequencing was carried out using memory CD8+ T cells from blood. These receptors all come from a human donor in good health. Some clones in this sample may be carry-over from other donors' samples.

This chain uses TRBV4-2 with TRBJ2-7; TCRdb selects TRBD2, and the lack of DNA leaves this call unchecked. Germline V CDR1 and CDR2: LGHNA, YNFKEQ. The CDR3 length is 13 residues. The chain's CDR3 is CASSYGGTSGMYF.

This clonotype is deemed medium-sized by its frequency. V and J are TRBV12-3 or TRBV12-4 and TRBJ2-2; TCRdb outputs TRBD1, but without DNA this stays unchecked. This CDR3 is built from 15 residues. CDR3 sequence reads: CASSPRPGTTGELFF.

This rearrangement joins TRBV29-1 to TRBJ1-4. Germline CDR1 reads SQVTM; CDR2 reads ANQGSEA. This CDR3 has 11 amino acids. The CDR3 sequence: CSVALDEKLFF.

The J gene is TRBJ1-1, the V gene TRBV28; TCRdb indicates TRBD1, and absent DNA this call remains unverified. Germline V lookup: CDR1 MDHEN, CDR2 SYDVKM. The CDR3 is made up of 17 amino acids. This chain's CDR3 is CASSLSSAGEWYTEAFF. Supplemented by reference TRBV28 and TRBJ1-1, the full variable domain reads DVKVTQSSRYLVKRTGEKVFLECVQDMDHENMFWYRQDPGLGLRLIYFSYDVKMKEKGDIPEGYSVSREKKERFSLILESASTNQTSMYLCASSLSSAGEWYTEAFFGQGTRLTVV.

This chain uses TRBV4-2 with TRBJ1-6. CDR1 is LGHNA, CDR2 YNFKEQ, per germline. The CDR3 runs 15 residues. Here the CDR3 reads CASSQGLSSNSPLHF.

This chain links TRBV5-8 with TRBJ1-4; the TCRdb D gene call, TRBD1, has no DNA to confirm it. The CDR3 length is 15 residues. Per the germline V gene, CDR1 is SGHTS and CDR2 is YDEGEE. CDR3 sequence reads: CASSFRAIPREKLFF.

The chain joins TRBV10-3 to TRBJ2-7. Germline V lookup: CDR1 ENHRY, CDR2 SYGVKD. The CDR3 length is 16 residues. The CDR3 region is CAISESKTRVSHEQYF.

The chain couples TRBV28 to TRBJ2-7; TCRdb lists TRBD1, though no DNA is available to test this call. Germline V gene data show CDR1 as MDHEN and CDR2 as SYDVKM. The CDR3 loop spans 13 amino acids. CDR3: CASSWGTGGEQYF.

In terms of frequency, this clonotype is medium-sized. The rearrangement uses TRBV20-1 and TRBJ2-1; TCRdb designates TRBD1, a call that cannot be tested without DNA. The V gene's germline CDR1 is DFQATT and CDR2 SNEGSKA (reference sequence). This CDR3 has 15 amino acids. This CDR3 is CSAGTGHLIYNEQFF.

This chain uses TRBV20-1 with TRBJ2-1; the D call from TCRdb, TRBD2, cannot be confirmed without DNA. Germline CDR1 is DFQATT and CDR2 is SNEGSKA (reference sequence). The CDR3 covers 15 residues. The CDR3 sequence is CSAGPGTSDYNEQFF.

The rearrangement links TRBV7-2 to TRBJ2-1; TCRdb designates TRBD1, a call that cannot be tested without DNA. The CDR3 sequence is 17 residues long. Germline-derived CDR1 and CDR2 are SGHTA and FQGNSA. This chain's CDR3 is CASSLGDRDHLYNEQFF.

The V gene is TRBV4-3, the J gene TRBJ2-5; TCRdb gives TRBD1 as the D gene, but with no DNA this cannot be confirmed. The CDR3 is 15 residues long. CDR1 is LGHNA and CDR2 is YSLEER in the germline V gene. CDR3: CASSQDPTGEETQYF.

By frequency, this clonotype is medium-sized. The gene calls are TRBV4-2 and TRBJ2-7; without DNA, the TCRdb call of TRBD2 cannot be checked. The CDR3 is 16 amino acids. Germline CDR1 LGHNA, CDR2 YNFKEQ. CDR3 sequence reads: CASSQDPAGGSYEQYF.

The CDR3 is CATSTERGTGNEKLFF. J is TRBJ1-4 and V is TRBV15; the TCRdb call, TRBD1, lacks DNA for checking. This CDR3 has 16 residues. CDR1 is LNHNV and CDR2 is YYDKDF in the germline V gene (reference sequence).

The chain employs TRBV6-5 and TRBJ2-2; the D gene TCRdb calls, TRBD1, cannot be checked with no DNA. Germline CDR1 MNHEY, CDR2 SVGAGI. The CDR3 has 15 residues. CDR3: CASSYTPDRAGELFF.

V and J are TRBV29-1 and TRBJ1-1; with no DNA, the TCRdb D assignment of TRBD1 cannot be verified. The V gene's germline CDR1 is SQVTM and CDR2 ANQGSEA. The CDR3 length is 12 residues. The CDR3 here is CSARTGAGEAFF.

The chain joins TRBV7-9 to TRBJ2-3; checking the TCRdb D call of TRBD1 is not possible without DNA. Germline V gene lookup returns CDR1 SEHNR and CDR2 FQNEAQ (reference sequence). CDR3 length: 12 amino acids. The CDR3 sequence: CASSLDKGAQYF.

The chain is built from TRBV6-5 and TRBJ2-3; TCRdb returns TRBD2, unconfirmable since there is no DNA. The CDR3 covers 16 residues. Germline CDR1 reads MNHEY; CDR2 reads SVGAGI. CDR3 sequence: CASSRLAGEVTDTQYF.

This sequence joins TRBV5-4 and TRBJ2-6; lacking DNA, the TRBD1 call made by TCRdb goes unchecked. Germline V lookup: CDR1 SGHNT, CDR2 YYREEE (reference sequence). The CDR3 is 13 amino acids. The CDR3 spells CASSPGGANVLTF.

Considering frequency, this clonotype is medium-sized (0.01 to 0.1%). This chain links TRBV6-2 or TRBV6-3 with TRBJ2-7. Germline values: CDR1 MNHEY, CDR2 SVGEGT. This CDR3 is 12 amino acids long. CDR3 sequence: CASSSTVYEQYF.

The rearrangement uses TRBV29-1 and TRBJ2-1; without DNA, the TCRdb call of TRBD1 cannot be checked. The CDR3 is 14 amino acids. Germline lookup yields CDR1 SQVTM and CDR2 ANQGSEA. CDR3 amino acids: CSVGGGQGINEQFF.

This chain links TRBV20-1 with TRBJ2-6; the D call from TCRdb, TRBD1, cannot be confirmed without DNA. The CDR3 is 16 residues long. Germline CDR1 is DFQATT and CDR2 is SNEGSKA (reference sequence). The CDR3 spells CSATGTGLSGANVLTF.

The gene calls are TRBV27 and TRBJ2-7. CDR1 is MNHEY and CDR2 is SMNVEV in the germline V gene (reference sequence). This CDR3 comprises 14 residues. The CDR3 sequence is CASSLAEKLGEQYF.

The chain joins TRBV5-6 to TRBJ2-7. The CDR3 consists of 14 residues. Germline loops: CDR1 SGHDT, CDR2 YYEEEE. Here the CDR3 reads CASSLDGFSYEQYF.

This chain uses TRBV7-3 with TRBJ2-1; TCRdb's D call, TRBD1, is unchecked because there is no DNA. This CDR3 has 13 residues. Per germline, CDR1 SGHTA and CDR2 FQGTGA. CDR3 in amino acids: CASLRDPRNEQFF. The full variable domain, with the rest looked up from reference TRBV7-3 and TRBJ2-1, is GAGVSQTPSNKVTEKGKYVELRCDPISGHTALYWYRQSLGQGPEFLIYFQGTGAADDSGLPNDRFFAVRPEGSVSTLKIQRTERGDSAVYLCASLRDPRNEQFFGPGTRLTVL.

The V gene is TRBV2, the J gene TRBJ2-5; there is no DNA to check the TCRdb D call of TRBD1. The CDR3 consists of 12 residues. Germline V gene sequence: CDR1 SNHLY, CDR2 FYNNEI. CDR3 loop: CASMDIQETQYF.

The chain uses TRBV11-1 and TRBJ2-7; the TRBD1 assignment by TCRdb is unverifiable without DNA. Germline V lookup: CDR1 SGHAT, CDR2 FQDESV (reference sequence). The CDR3 sequence is 15 residues long. The CDR3 protein is CASSLAAGGAGEQYF.

This chain uses TRBV29-1 with TRBJ2-3. CDR1 and CDR2 from the germline V gene are SQVTM and ANQGSEA. The CDR3 length is 12 residues. CDR3 residues: CSVEAEPDTQYF.

The rearrangement joins TRBV28 to TRBJ2-7; the D gene TCRdb calls, TRBD1, cannot be checked with no DNA. Germline values: CDR1 MDHEN, CDR2 SYDVKM. The CDR3 has 16 amino acids. CDR3 in amino acids: CASSLRCRARFCEQYF.